The TCR beta chain described here comes from a study of CXCR3-negative and CXCR3-positive naive CD8 T cells. Findings and limits, study-wide: Relative to memory CD8+ cells, whose diversity was much lower, both naive subsets had comparably high diversity. Partial loss of CXCR3 expression followed cryopreservation; most assays used fresh PBMCs. Hydrophobicity of TRB CDR3s was greater in CXCR3-positive naive cells than in CXCR3-negative naive cells.

This CDR3 is 15 amino acids long. CDR1 is SQVTM, CDR2 ANQGSEA, per germline. About this clonotype: Its antigen remains unknown.

In triplicate, each CD8+ T cell subset was sorted at a few hundred thousand cells per replicate. The authors made the TRB cDNA libraries by 5' RACE using UMI labels. Following a re-call of the 5' RACE reads, TCRdb has one entry per CDR3 protein and lacks DNA. The sample table sets out 100,000 to 150,000 distinct CDR3 sequences. The chain links TRBV29-1 to TRBJ2-2. This TCR came from a human donor in good health. Some clones in this sample may be carry-over from other donors' samples. The sequenced material came from naive CXCR3- CD8+ T cells from blood. Indicated subset: CD45RO-CCR7+CD27+CD95- naive CD8+ T cells lacking CXCR3 (TNR3-). This chain's CDR3 is CSVDFRGANTGELFF.